This T cell receptor beta chain came from a study of read filtering for tumor transcriptome and immune sequencing. This clonotype was seen at least ten times. The library was built from about 400 ng RNA with molecular barcoded adaptors for alpha/delta and beta/gamma chains. TCRdb fed the reads into MiXCR, producing one record per CDR3 protein. The table includes about 58,000 distinct CDR3 sequences, around an eighth detected once. The V gene's germline CDR1 is SGHVS and CDR2 FQNEAQ. The CDR3 length is 14 residues. V gave up 3 bases and J gave up 4 bases, with 12 bases separating them. Material for sequencing was a population of CD138-negative cells sorted from bone marrow. This clonotype originated in a donor aged 40 or older with multiple myeloma. This chain uses TRBV7-8 with TRBJ1-1; the D is unclear. CDR3 bases: TGTGCCAGCAGCTTGGGCAGTTTATTCACTGAAGCTTTCTTT. Its translation: CASSLGSLFTEAFF. The full variable domain, its missing parts supplied by reference TRBV7-8 and TRBJ1-1, is GAGVSQSPRYKVAKRGQDVALRCDPISGHVSLFWYQQALGQGPEFLTYFQNEAQLDKSGLPSDRFFAERPEGSVSTLKIQRTQQEDSAVYLCASSLGSLFTEAFFGQGTRLTVV.